The 11 T cell receptor beta chains below all came from one sample that was sequenced in a study of blood T cells in healthy people across ages. For the second PCR, which ran for 7 to 11 cycles, a sample-barcoded 5' primer and a J-beta primer mix were used. TCRdb independently ran MiXCR on the 5' RACE reads; one entry per CDR3 protein. Found here are about 670,000 distinct CDR3 sequences, 45% to 60% of them singletons; the top ten hold roughly 13%. Sequencing was done on a sample of blood. The source of these receptors is a woman aged 80 or over in good health.

A word on this clonotype: A much larger clone sits a single nucleotide away, making a read error possible. V and J are TRBV11-2 and TRBJ2-1; 10 nucleotides agree with TRBD2. The length of the CDR3 is 14 residues. CDR1 is SGHAT, CDR2 FQNNGV, per germline. The DNA for the CDR3 is TGTGCCAACAGCTTAGATCCTAGCGGGAGTGAGCAGTTCTTC. Its translation is CANSLDPSGSEQFF.

A word on this clonotype: This may stem from a read error, because a much larger clone lies one nucleotide away. The rearrangement joins TRBV2 to TRBJ1-1, with D perhaps matching TRBD1 (6 bases). This CDR3 spans 17 amino acids. Trimming removed 6 bases at V and 1 base at J, with 21 bases between. The germline V gene encodes CDR1 SNHLY and CDR2 FYNNEI. The DNA for the CDR3 is TGTGCCAGCAGCCCACCACTACACGGACAGAGGAACACTGAAGCTTTCTTT. This encodes CASSPPLHGQRNTEAFF.

The J gene is TRBJ1-1, the V gene TRBV12-3 or TRBV12-4, with D hard to call. V was pared by 4 bases and J by 7 bases, with 4 bases between. The CDR3 loop spans 10 amino acids. CDR3 loop: CASSSREAFF. The CDR3 DNA reads as TGTGCCAGCAGTTCTCGTGAAGCTTTCTTT.

This chain links TRBV12-3 or TRBV12-4 with TRBJ2-2; D gene ambiguous. The V gene lost 8 bases and the J gene lost 2 bases, with 9 bases spanning the gap. The CDR3 is 13 amino acids. This chain's CDR3 is CASVNNNTGELFF. For the CDR3, the DNA is TGTGCCAGCGTCAACAACAACACCGGGGAGCTGTTTTTT.

The table lists this clonotype with a few counts. The rearrangement joins TRBV7-8 to TRBJ1-5; 7 bases align to TRBD1. CDR1 is SGHVS, CDR2 FQNEAQ, per germline. This CDR3 spans 18 amino acids. The V segment lost 5 bases and the J segment 1 base; nucleotides outside the gene matches: 14. CDR3 DNA: TGTGCCAGCAGCGGCGACAGGGCATTGGGTTTGAGCAATCAGCCCCAGCATTTT. This codes for CASSGDRALGLSNQPQHF. The full variable domain, its missing parts supplied by reference TRBV7-8 and TRBJ1-5, is GAGVSQSPRYKVAKRGQDVALRCDPISGHVSLFWYQQALGQGPEFLTYFQNEAQLDKSGLPSDRFFAERPEGSVSTLKIQRTQQEDSAVYLCASSGDRALGLSNQPQHFGDGTRLSIL.

This clonotype was seen more than once but under ten times. A much larger clone differs by one base, so this may be a read error. The chain combines TRBV27 with TRBJ2-1; 8 bases are shared with TRBD1. The DNA end is a closer match to TRBJ2-7, so the J assignment may be wrong. This CDR3 spans 15 amino acids. CDR1 and CDR2 from the germline V gene are MNHEY and SMNVEV (reference sequence). CDR3 DNA: TGTGCCAGCAGTCGACAGGGGCCCACCTACAATGAGCAGTACTTC. Protein sequence: CASSRQGPTYNEQYF.

The chain couples TRBV7-2 to TRBJ2-2; D is uncertain. CDR1 SGHTA and CDR2 FQGNSA come from the germline V gene. The CDR3 consists of 15 residues. With 5 bases removed from V and 1 base from J, the gap between germline ends came to 11 bases. As DNA, the CDR3 is TGTGCCAGCAGCCTTGGAGTTTGGAACACCGGGGAGCTGTTTTTT. The encoded protein is CASSLGVWNTGELFF.

J is TRBJ2-3 and V is TRBV5-1; the match to TRBD2 covers 11 bases. Trimming at V came to 7 bases and at J to 1 base, leaving 2 bases not matched to a gene. Germline V CDR1 and CDR2: SGHRS, YFSETQ. The CDR3 has 14 amino acids. CDR3 coding DNA: TGCGCCAGCCAACTAGCGGGGGGCACAGATACGCAGTATTTT. Translating gives CASQLAGGTDTQYF.

CDR3 protein: CASSLDRIQETQYF. The CDR3 bases are TGTGCCAGCAGTTTGGACAGAATCCAAGAGACCCAGTACTTC. The V and J genes are TRBV6-2 or TRBV6-3 and TRBJ2-4; TRBD1 is a possible D gene (6 bases). The DNA end lines up better with TRBJ2-5; the J call may be wrong. The CDR3 has 14 residues. Germline V CDR1 and CDR2: MNHEY, SVGEGT.

This clonotype was detected ten times or more. The CDR3 nucleotides read TGCGCCAGCAGCTCGTTTGTGGATGAGCAGTTCTTC. It codes for CASSSFVDEQFF. The chain employs TRBV5-1 and TRBJ2-1; D gene uncertain. Trimming took off 3 bases at V and 8 bases at J, with 9 bases between the two ends. This CDR3 is built from 12 residues. Germline CDR1 and CDR2: SGHRS and YFSETQ.

The V and J genes are TRBV5-5 and TRBJ2-5; a weak D match, TRBD2 (6 bases). CDR1 is SGHKS and CDR2 is YYEKEE in the germline V gene (reference sequence). Trimming removed 1 base from V and 2 bases from J, with 9 bases in between. This CDR3 comprises 14 residues. CDR3 coding DNA: TGTGCCAGCAGCTTGCCGGGGACTCAAGAGACCCAGTACTTC. Encoded protein: CASSLPGTQETQYF.